Shown below are 21 T cell receptor beta chains from a single sample sequenced in a study of control samples from healthy donors and cancer patients. Measured with immunoSEQ multiplex PCR; TCRdb has only the in-frame clones, and not every one. The table has 110,000 to 150,000 clones, under 95% seen once. Specimen: blood. These receptors came from a man younger than 35 in good health.

This sequence joins TRBV14 and TRBJ1-1, with unresolved D. This CDR3 is built from 14 residues. V was pared by 3 bases and J by 1 base, with 9 bases between. Germline V gives CDR1 SGHDN, CDR2 FVKESK. The CDR3: CASSQEYWNTEAFF. CDR3 coding DNA: TGTGCCAGCAGCCAGGAGTATTGGAACACTGAAGCTTTCTTT.

The rearrangement uses TRBV3-1 (or the pseudogene TRBV3-2) and TRBJ2-5; 9 nucleotides agree with TRBD2. There are 17 residues in the CDR3. Losses at the gene ends were 4 bases for V and 1 base for J; bases not matched to a gene: 10. From germline, CDR1 is LGHDT and CDR2 YNNKEL (reference sequence). The DNA for the CDR3 is TGTGCCAGCAGCCCCCGGATTAGCGGGGGCTCCCAAGAGACCCAGTACTTC. Translating it yields CASSPRISGGSQETQYF.

In this sample, this clone turned up once. The chain couples TRBV19 to TRBJ1-1, with D unresolved. Trimming removed 4 bases at V and 2 bases at J, with 8 bases between. The V gene's germline CDR1 is LNHDA and CDR2 SQIVND (reference sequence). CDR3 length: 13 amino acids. For the CDR3, the DNA is TGTGCCAGTAGTAGAACAGTTAACACTGAAGCTTTCTTT. Its translation is CASSRTVNTEAFF. The full variable domain, its missing parts supplied by reference TRBV19 and TRBJ1-1, is DGGITQSPKYLFRKEGQNVTLSCEQNLNHDAMYWYRQDPGQGLRLIYYSQIVNDFQKGDIAEGYSVSREKKESFPLTVTSAQKNPTAFYLCASSRTVNTEAFFGQGTRLTVV.

The table lists this clone with a count of one. The chain combines TRBV6-2 or TRBV6-3 with TRBJ2-7, with 7 bases lining up with TRBD2. From germline, CDR1 is MNHEY and CDR2 SVGEGT. V was pared by 0 bases and J by 0 bases, with 5 bases of the junction left unmatched. CDR3 length equals 16 residues. The CDR3 bases are TGTGCCAGCAGTTACTCGAGGTGGGACTACTCCTACGAGCAGTACTTC. It is translated as CASSYSRWDYSYEQYF.

This clone was counted only a few times. The chain combines TRBV2 with TRBJ1-2; weak D call: TRBD1 (5 bases). Trimming cost V 6 bases and J 8 bases, with 16 bases left between them. This CDR3 region has 13 residues. Germline CDR1 and CDR2: SNHLY and FYNNEI. Here the CDR3 reads CASRKGAVWGYTF. CDR3 sequence (DNA): TGTGCCAGCAGAAAAGGGGCCGTTTGGGGCTACACCTTC.

The chain joins TRBV18 to TRBJ1-3; 11 bases are shared with TRBD1. CDR1 is KGHSH and CDR2 is LQKENI in the germline V gene. The CDR3 covers 17 residues. J lost 2 bases, V lost 3 bases, and 6 bases had no gene match. The CDR3 region has the DNA TGTGCCAGCTCACCCACGCCGGGACAGGGGGCTGGAAACACCATATATTTT. Amino acid sequence: CASSPTPGQGAGNTIYF.

The chain combines TRBV12-2 with TRBJ1-5. TRBV12-2 is assigned pseudogene status. The CDR3 is made up of 13 amino acids. CDR3 sequence: CARETWCNQPQHF. In DNA, the CDR3 is TGTGCAAGGGAAACATGGTGCAATCAGCCCCAGCATTTT.

This clone showed up just once. The genes are TRBV28 and TRBJ1-2; D uncertain. The CDR3 totals 12 residues. Trimming took 5 bases from V and 2 from J, leaving 6 bases between them. From germline, CDR1 is MDHEN and CDR2 SYDVKM. The CDR3 nucleotides are TGTGCCAGCAGTCAGACCAACTATGGCTACACCTTC. Encoded protein: CASSQTNYGYTF.

As concerns this clone: This CDR3 is also generated by other DNA sequences in the sample. This rearrangement joins TRBV5-1 to TRBJ1-2, with D tentatively TRBD1 (6 bases). CDR1 is SGHRS and CDR2 is YFSETQ in the germline V gene. This CDR3 comprises 15 residues. The ends were cut back, 0 bases at V and 2 bases at J, with 11 bases in the middle. Here the CDR3 DNA reads TGCGCCAGCAGCTTGGGTGCTGGGGGCAACTATGGCTACACCTTC. It specifies CASSLGAGGNYGYTF.

Here the CDR3 DNA reads TGTGCCAGCTCGCCCCTAGCGGGGGAGCTGTTTTTT. The encoded protein is CASSPLAGELFF. The chain combines TRBV18 with TRBJ2-2; tentative D call: TRBD2 (6 bases). The CDR3 extends over 12 amino acids. Germline V gene sequence: CDR1 KGHSH, CDR2 LQKENI. Trimming took 6 bases from V and 8 from J, leaving 10 bases between them.

V gene TRBV7-6 combines with J gene TRBJ1-3, with D hard to call. V lost 1 base, J lost 0 bases, and 7 bases lay in between. This CDR3 region has 15 residues. Germline V lookup: CDR1 SGHVS, CDR2 FNYEAQ. The CDR3 nucleotides are TGTGCCAGCAGCTTAGACGGGATCTCTGGAAACACCATATATTTT. It codes for CASSLDGISGNTIYF. Filled out from reference TRBV7-6 and TRBJ1-3, the complete variable domain reads GAGVSQSPRYKVTKRGQDVALRCDPISGHVSLYWYRQALGQGPEFLTYFNYEAQQDKSGLPNDRFSAERPEGSISTLTIQRTEQRDSAMYRCASSLDGISGNTIYFGEGSWLTVV.

V usage is TRBV21-1 and J usage is TRBJ2-5; the D call of TRBD1 is as the table states it, not checked on the DNA. TRBV21-1 is reported as a pseudogene. This CDR3 contains 14 residues. The CDR3 reads CASIRDRGRETQYF. The CDR3, as DNA: TGTGCCAGCATCCGCGACAGGGGGAGAGAGACCCAGTACTTC.

V gene TRBV19 combines with J gene TRBJ1-1; the D gene is possibly TRBD1 (5 bases). This CDR3 is built from 14 residues. Trimming took off 7 bases at V and 1 base at J, with 13 bases between the two ends. Germline V gene sequence: CDR1 LNHDA, CDR2 SQIVND (reference sequence). For the CDR3, the DNA is TGTGCCAGTATGGGGCAGGGAGCGAACACTGAAGCTTTCTTT. Amino acid sequence: CASMGQGANTEAFF. The full variable domain, in which reference TRBV19 and TRBJ1-1 provide the parts outside the CDR3, is DGGITQSPKYLFRKEGQNVTLSCEQNLNHDAMYWYRQDPGQGLRLIYYSQIVNDFQKGDIAEGYSVSREKKESFPLTVTSAQKNPTAFYLCASMGQGANTEAFFGQGTRLTVV.

CDR3 nucleotide sequence: TGTGCCAGTAGTAGCCTTCCAGGGAAACTCTACGAGCAGTACTTC. This encodes CASSSLPGKLYEQYF. The chain couples TRBV19 to TRBJ2-7; possible D gene TRBD1, 5 bases. The V end lost 4 bases, the J end lost 3 bases, and 16 bases lay between the germline ends. CDR1 is LNHDA, CDR2 SQIVND, per germline (reference sequence). The CDR3 has 15 amino acids.

This chain links TRBV28 with TRBJ1-5; D unclear. V was trimmed by 7 bases and J by 0 bases, leaving 10 bases between them. Germline assignment: CDR1 MDHEN and CDR2 SYDVKM. The CDR3 spans 14 residues. The DNA for the CDR3 is TGTGCCAGCATTGTGCAGAGTAGCAATCAGCCCCAGCATTTT. Protein product: CASIVQSSNQPQHF.

V gene TRBV13 combines with J gene TRBJ1-2, with D hard to call. The length of the CDR3 is 14 residues. Germline V gives CDR1 PRHDT, CDR2 FYEKMQ (reference sequence). V gave up 5 bases and J gave up 2 bases, with 12 bases separating them. The CDR3 spells CASSGRRGNYGYTF. The CDR3, as DNA: TGTGCCAGCAGCGGACGGCGGGGAAACTATGGCTACACCTTC.

The genes are TRBV5-5 and TRBJ1-5, with 8 nucleotides matching TRBD1. Per germline, CDR1 SGHKS and CDR2 YYEKEE (reference sequence). This CDR3 is built from 14 residues. Trimming at V came to 2 bases and at J to 5 bases, leaving 3 bases not matched to a gene. In DNA, the CDR3 is TGTGCCAGCAGCTTCTCGACAGGGGATCAGCCCCAGCATTTT. The encoded protein is CASSFSTGDQPQHF.

This CDR3 is CASSLGVTEAFF. The CDR3 DNA reads TGTGCCAGCAGTTTGGGGGTGACTGAAGCTTTCTTT. This chain connects TRBV28 to TRBJ1-1; possibly TRBD1 for D (5 bases). This CDR3 is built from 12 residues. From germline, CDR1 is MDHEN and CDR2 SYDVKM. Deletions cut 3 bases from V and 5 bases from J, with 7 bases between.

This clone was seen a single time. The chain is built from TRBV6-5 and TRBJ2-7; tentative D call: TRBD1 (6 bases). The CDR3 spans 15 residues. V shed 8 bases and J shed 2 bases, with 19 bases lying between them. Germline V gene lookup returns CDR1 MNHEY and CDR2 SVGAGI. The chain's CDR3 is CASRPGTSSTYEQYF. The CDR3 nucleotides are TGTGCCAGCCGTCCCGGGACATCGTCTACCTACGAGCAGTACTTC.

This rearrangement joins TRBV3-1 (or the pseudogene TRBV3-2) to TRBJ2-3, with 8 bases identical to TRBD2. The CDR3 covers 15 residues. J gave up 2 bases and V 1 base, and 2 bases lay outside the gene matches. Germline V lookup: CDR1 LGHDT, CDR2 YNNKEL (reference sequence). As DNA, the CDR3 is TGTGCCAGCAGCCAAGGGCGGGGGGACACAGATACGCAGTATTTT. This encodes CASSQGRGDTDTQYF.

V is TRBV27 and J is TRBJ1-6; tentative D call: TRBD1 (5 bases). CDR3 length: 15 amino acids. V shed 5 bases and J shed 3 bases, with 11 bases lying between them. Germline values: CDR1 MNHEY, CDR2 SMNVEV (reference sequence). DNA of the CDR3: TGTGCCAGCAGTCCTGAGGGGATCTATAATTCACCCCTCCACTTT. Amino acids: CASSPEGIYNSPLHF.